This TCR beta chain was sequenced in a study of blood T cell repertoires in COVID-19. About the study: The analysed material was cDNA or gDNA that came from T cells, B-cell-depleted T cells, or PBMCs.

This clone has only a few counts. Per the germline V gene, CDR1 is LNHDA and CDR2 is SQIVND (reference sequence). With 2 bases clipped from V and 7 bases from J, the junction kept 13 bases outside the gene matches. CDR3 length: 17 amino acids. The method was immunoSEQ multiplex PCR; TCRdb's version includes in-frame clones alone and lacks a portion of them. Found here are 180,000 or so clones, around 85% of them singletons; the top ten hold over 7.5%. The rearrangement uses TRBV19 and TRBJ2-2; TRBD1 aligns across 7 bases. Sequenced: peripheral blood. This clonotype originated in a woman older than 75 with acute or convalescent COVID-19. The CDR3 DNA reads TGTGCCAGTAGTATAAACTCGGGACAGCTCCATATCGGGGAGCTGTTTTTT. It yields the protein CASSINSGQLHIGELFF. The full variable domain, its missing parts supplied by reference TRBV19 and TRBJ2-2, is DGGITQSPKYLFRKEGQNVTLSCEQNLNHDAMYWYRQDPGQGLRLIYYSQIVNDFQKGDIAEGYSVSREKKESFPLTVTSAQKNPTAFYLCASSINSGQLHIGELFFGEGSRLTVL.